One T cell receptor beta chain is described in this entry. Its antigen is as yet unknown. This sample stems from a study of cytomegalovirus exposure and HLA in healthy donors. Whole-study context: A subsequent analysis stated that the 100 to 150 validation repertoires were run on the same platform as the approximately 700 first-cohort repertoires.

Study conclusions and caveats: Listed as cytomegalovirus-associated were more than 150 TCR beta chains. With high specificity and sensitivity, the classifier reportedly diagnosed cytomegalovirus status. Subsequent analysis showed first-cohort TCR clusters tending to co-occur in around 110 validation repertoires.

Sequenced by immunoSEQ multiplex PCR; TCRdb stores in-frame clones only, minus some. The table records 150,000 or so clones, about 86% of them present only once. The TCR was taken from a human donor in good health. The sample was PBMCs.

The CDR3 is CASAGELSYNEQFF. As DNA, the CDR3 is TGCGCCAGTGCAGGGGAATTATCCTACAATGAGCAGTTCTTC. The chain recombines TRBV10-2 with TRBJ2-1, with a weak D call TRBD1 (6 bases). Looked up from germline, CDR1 is WSHSY and CDR2 is SAAADI. V lost 9 bases to trimming and J lost 1 base, with 13 bases between them. The CDR3 has 14 residues.